This TCR beta chain came from a study of shared clonotypes between healthy human individuals. The CDR3 totals 13 residues. J lost 3 bases, V lost 4 bases, and 3 bases had no gene match. CDR1 and CDR2 from the germline V gene are SEHNR and FQNEAQ (reference sequence). Profiled with immunoSEQ multiplex PCR; TCRdb holds only in-frame clones, not every one. The sample has roughly 2.1 million clones, roughly 91% seen once; the top ten hold around 1.7%. Naive CD8 cells were CD45RO-negative, positively selected for CCR7, excluding terminally differentiated effector memory CD45RA+ cells. Sequencing input: naive CD8+ T cells from PBMCs. The chain combines TRBV7-9 with TRBJ2-7; 7 bases are a match to TRBD2. This clonotype was sampled from a man aged 18 to 29 in good health. Some clones in this sample may be carry-over from other donors' samples. This CDR3 reads CASSSGEGYEQYF. The CDR3 DNA reads TGTGCCAGCAGCTCCGGGGAGGGCTACGAGCAGTACTTC.